The next 4 T cell receptor beta chains were all read from a single sample in a study of blood T cell repertoires in COVID-19. The table came from immunoSEQ multiplex PCR; TCRdb's copy has only in-frame clones and leaves some out. The sample lists hundreds of thousands of clones; under 90% were seen once. Sequenced material: PBMCs or T cells enriched from blood (not recorded which). These receptors all come from a woman between 25 and 40 years old with acute COVID-19.

The chain combines TRBV27 with TRBJ1-2; 7 nucleotides agree with TRBD1. Germline-derived CDR1 and CDR2 are MNHEY and SMNVEV (reference sequence). The trim removed 7 bases at V and 6 bases at J, leaving 8 bases unmatched. The CDR3 spans 13 residues. Here the CDR3 DNA reads TGTGCCAGCAAGACAGGGATTAGGGATGGCTACACCTTC. Translation gives CASKTGIRDGYTF.

The J gene is TRBJ2-7, the V gene TRBV10-1; TRBD1 matches at 7 bases. V trimming: 4 bases; J trimming: 7 bases; junction bases outside the gene matches: 4. The CDR3 loop spans 12 amino acids. CDR1 is WNHNN, CDR2 SYGVQD, per germline (reference sequence). The DNA of the CDR3 is TGCGCCAGCAGTGGACAGGGAGTTGAGCAGTACTTC. Amino acids: CASSGQGVEQYF.

The chain uses TRBV15 and TRBJ1-5; D is possibly TRBD1 (6 bases). The CDR3 length is 14 residues. Per germline, CDR1 LNHNV and CDR2 YYDKDF (reference sequence). V lost 5 bases and J lost 5, with 13 bases in between. The CDR3 region is CATSGGRADQPQHF. CDR3 DNA: TGTGCCACCAGCGGGGGCAGGGCGGATCAGCCCCAGCATTTT.

This clone appeared a single time. This chain uses TRBV29-1 with TRBJ2-1, with D uncertain. Per the germline V gene, CDR1 is SQVTM and CDR2 is ANQGSEA. Trimming removed 1 base from V and 7 bases from J, with 8 bases in between. The CDR3 spans 12 residues. The CDR3 bases are TGCAGCGTTGAAGTTAATAGTAATGAGCAGTTCTTC. Its protein product is CSVEVNSNEQFF.